The rows below give T cell receptor beta chains drawn from one sample of a study of control samples from healthy donors and cancer patients. The protocol was immunoSEQ multiplex PCR, while the TCRdb copy is restricted to in-frame clones and leaves out a portion. Here the sample spans 150,000 to 180,000 clones, roughly 93% being singletons. The sequenced material came from blood. These receptors all come from a man in his fifties in good health. The conserved cysteine and the conserved F or W are not part of the CDR3 here.

TRBJ1-5,TRBV12-3/TRBV12-4,ASSRNSNQPQH
TRBJ2-7,TRBV5-1,ASSPLPSGRTYEQY
TRBJ2-1,TRBV14,ASSQERGTSQF
TRBJ2-7,TRBV28,ASTLVRQSYEQY
TRBJ2-3,TRBV30,AWRPEVSNTQY
TRBJ1-1,TRBV6-1,ASREGYTEAF
TRBJ2-2,TRBV28,ASSLYGPGELF
TRBJ2-7,TRBV21-1,ASGNERNTAYEQY
TRBJ1-5,TRBV10-3,AISEDIGSGNQPQH
TRBJ2-3,TRBV7-9,ASASGTGNTDTQY
TRBJ2-2,TRBV28,ASTPAGLAGVIGELF
TRBJ1-6,TRBV10-3,AIRGTGRDSPLH